This T cell receptor beta chain derives from a study of T cells in Graves' hyperthyroidism and ophthalmopathy. Study outcomes and limitations: Prediction of ophthalmopathy progression came a median around 6 months pre-onset. The authors' 13 V-J model separated ophthalmopathy from stable hyperthyroidism.

TCR beta CDR3 regions were amplified from RNA. Researchers ran a first-round RT-PCR on the TCR CDR3 using the HTBI primer set. TCRdb analysed the multiplex PCR reads with MiXCR anew, one entry per CDR3 protein. Of approximately 870,000 distinct CDR3 sequences listed, 38% are singletons. This clonotype was found a few times. What it recognizes is unknown. This TCR was recovered from a man aged 18 to 35 with Graves' hyperthyroidism. The source material was blood.

In DNA, the CDR3 is TGTGCCAGTAGTATAGGAGGGACCCTTAGCAATCAGCCCCAGCATTTT. Protein product: CASSIGGTLSNQPQHF. V and J are TRBV19 and TRBJ1-5; perhaps TRBD1 as D (5 bases). In germline, CDR1 is LNHDA, CDR2 SQIVND (reference sequence). This CDR3 region has 16 residues. V shed 1 base and J shed 0 bases, with 10 bases lying between them.